The 9 T cell receptor beta chains reported below all come from one sample, sequenced in a study of human T cells and chemical hapten exposure. Time point reported: patch test 3, about 24 weeks after DPC sensitization. Sample treatment: therapeutic diphenylcyclopropenone sensitization with weekly scalp DPC. TCRdb redid the calling of the RACE reads with MiXCR, one entry per CDR3 protein. The sample has around 150,000 distinct CDR3 sequences; 25% to 30% are singletons. The sequences come from whole blood, collected in connection with sensitization to the hapten diphenylcyclopropenone (DPC). The receptor source for this set is a young woman with alopecia areata. Some clones in this sample may be carry-over from other donors' samples.

The chain carries TRBV5-1 and TRBJ2-3; TRBD2 matches 14 bases. Losses at the gene ends were 0 bases for V and 3 bases for J; bases not matched to a gene: 0. Per the germline V gene, CDR1 is SGHRS and CDR2 is YFSETQ. The length of the CDR3 is 16 residues. The CDR3 sequence: CASSLGTSGRTDTQYF. For the CDR3, the DNA is TGCGCCAGCAGCTTGGGGACTAGCGGGAGGACAGATACGCAGTATTTT.

The chain joins TRBV27 to TRBJ2-3; 10 nucleotides align to TRBD2. This CDR3 has 16 residues. V gave up 2 bases and J gave up 8 bases; unmatched junction bases: 10. Per the germline V gene, CDR1 is MNHEY and CDR2 is SMNVEV (reference sequence). The CDR3 DNA reads TGTGCCAGCAGTTTAATTTCAAGACTAGCGGGCGGTACGCAGTATTTT. This gives the protein CASSLISRLAGGTQYF.

The chain carries TRBV4-2 and TRBJ2-3; TRBD1 aligns across 8 bases. V trimming: 2 bases; J trimming: 4 bases; junction bases outside the gene matches: 11. Germline V gene lookup returns CDR1 LGHNA and CDR2 YNFKEQ. This CDR3 is built from 17 residues. CDR3 DNA sequence: TGTGCCAGCAGCCAATCCCAGACAGGGGTTCTGCCAGATACGCAGTATTTT. This gives the protein CASSQSQTGVLPDTQYF.

The rearrangement links TRBV4-1 to TRBJ2-1; TRBD1 matches 9 bases. The V gene's germline CDR1 is MGHRA and CDR2 YSYEKL. This CDR3 is built from 14 residues. After removal of 2 bases from V and 9 bases from J, the junction contained 5 bases not matched to a gene. CDR3: CASSQMDRGSEQFF. DNA for the CDR3: TGCGCCAGCAGCCAAATGGACAGGGGTTCTGAGCAGTTCTTC.

This clonotype was seen more than once but under ten times. The gene calls are TRBV7-2 and TRBJ2-5; D remains ambiguous. Germline assignment: CDR1 SGHTA and CDR2 FQGNSA. V was clipped by 1 base and J by 1 base, with 7 bases between them. The CDR3 is 14 residues long. Here the CDR3 reads CASSLVTSQETQYF. In DNA form, the CDR3 reads TGTGCCAGCAGCTTAGTGACGAGCCAAGAGACCCAGTACTTC. The full variable domain, its missing parts supplied by reference TRBV7-2 and TRBJ2-5, is GAGVSQSPSNKVTEKGKDVELRCDPISGHTALYWYRQSLGQGLEFLIYFQGNSAPDKSGLPSDRFSAERTGGSVSTLTIQRTQQEDSAVYLCASSLVTSQETQYFGPGTRLLVL.

The genes are TRBV20-1 and TRBJ2-6; 10 bases fit TRBD1. The CDR3 is made up of 16 amino acids. Germline V CDR1 and CDR2: DFQATT, SNEGSKA (reference sequence). V lost 5 bases and J lost 0; bases outside the gene matches: 4. The CDR3 DNA sequence: TGCAGTGCTTTTGGGACAGGGGTCTCTGGGGCCAACGTCCTGACTTTC. This encodes CSAFGTGVSGANVLTF.

DNA for the CDR3: TGCAGTGCTAGCGCTATTACGACAGGGGATTTTTATGGCTACACCTTC. Its protein is CSASAITTGDFYGYTF. This chain links TRBV20-1 with TRBJ1-2; 8 bases agree with TRBD1. V was pared by 3 bases and J by 5 bases, with 14 bases of the junction left unmatched. CDR3 size: 16 residues. Germline V gives CDR1 DFQATT, CDR2 SNEGSKA (reference sequence).

The rearrangement links TRBV2 to TRBJ2-6; possible D gene TRBD1, 5 bases. The ends were cut back, 11 bases at V and 4 bases at J, with 15 bases in the middle. Germline V lookup: CDR1 SNHLY, CDR2 FYNNEI. CDR3 length: 14 residues. The CDR3 DNA reads TGTGCCCTGAATTCAGGGTTGGGGGCCAACGTCCTGACTTTC. Its protein is CALNSGLGANVLTF.

This clonotype was picked up many times. This chain uses TRBV7-2 with TRBJ1-2; D may be TRBD1 (6 bases). The CDR3 length is 17 residues. Germline loops: CDR1 SGHTA, CDR2 FQGNSA. V was trimmed by 4 bases and J by 7 bases, leaving 25 bases between them. This CDR3 is CASSSTSSSSGAGGYTF. In DNA form, the CDR3 reads TGTGCCAGCAGCTCCACTTCCTCGTCGTCGGGGGCTGGTGGCTACACCTTC.